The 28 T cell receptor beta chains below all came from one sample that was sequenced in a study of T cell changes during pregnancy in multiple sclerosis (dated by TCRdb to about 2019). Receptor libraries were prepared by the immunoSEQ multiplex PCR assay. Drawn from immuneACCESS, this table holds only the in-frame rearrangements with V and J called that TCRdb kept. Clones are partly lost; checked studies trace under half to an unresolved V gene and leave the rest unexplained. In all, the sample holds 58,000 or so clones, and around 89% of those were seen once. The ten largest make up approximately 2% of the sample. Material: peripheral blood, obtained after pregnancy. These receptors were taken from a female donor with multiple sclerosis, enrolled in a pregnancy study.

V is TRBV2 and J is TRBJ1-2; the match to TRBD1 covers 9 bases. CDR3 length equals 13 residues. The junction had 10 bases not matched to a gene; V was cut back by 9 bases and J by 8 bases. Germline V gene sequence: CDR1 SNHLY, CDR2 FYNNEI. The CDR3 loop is CARAGTGIRGYTF. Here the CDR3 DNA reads TGTGCCAGAGCCGGGACAGGGATTCGAGGCTACACCTTC.

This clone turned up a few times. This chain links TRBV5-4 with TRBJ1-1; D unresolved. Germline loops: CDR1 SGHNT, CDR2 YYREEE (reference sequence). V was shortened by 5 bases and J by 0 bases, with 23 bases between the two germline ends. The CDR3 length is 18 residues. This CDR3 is CASRPAGPRREMNTEAFF. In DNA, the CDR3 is TGTGCCAGCAGGCCGGCGGGCCCCCGAAGGGAGATGAACACTGAAGCTTTCTTT. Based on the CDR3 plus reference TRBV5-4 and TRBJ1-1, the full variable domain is ETGVTQSPTHLIKTRGQQVTLRCSSQSGHNTVSWYQQALGQGPQFIFQYYREEENGRGNFPPRFSGLQFPNYSSELNVNALELDDSALYLCASRPAGPRREMNTEAFFGQGTRLTVV.

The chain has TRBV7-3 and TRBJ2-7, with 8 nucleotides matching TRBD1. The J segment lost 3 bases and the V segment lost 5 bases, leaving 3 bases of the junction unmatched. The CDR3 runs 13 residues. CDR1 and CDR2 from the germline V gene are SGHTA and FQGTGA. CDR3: CASSKQGGYEQYF. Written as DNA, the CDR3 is TGTGCCAGCAGCAAACAGGGGGGCTACGAGCAGTACTTC.

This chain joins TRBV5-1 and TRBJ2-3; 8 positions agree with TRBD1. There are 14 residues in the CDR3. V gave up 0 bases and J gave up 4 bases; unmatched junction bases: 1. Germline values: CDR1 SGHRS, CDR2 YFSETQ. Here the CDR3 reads CASSLDRGADTQYF. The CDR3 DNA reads TGCGCCAGCAGCTTGGACAGGGGGGCAGATACGCAGTATTTT.

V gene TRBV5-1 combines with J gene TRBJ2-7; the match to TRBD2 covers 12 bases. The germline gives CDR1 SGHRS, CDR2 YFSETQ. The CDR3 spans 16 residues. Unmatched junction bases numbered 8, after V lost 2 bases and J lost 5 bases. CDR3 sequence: CASSLRLAGVLDEQYF. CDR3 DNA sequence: TGCGCCAGCAGCTTACGACTAGCGGGGGTTCTAGACGAGCAGTACTTC.

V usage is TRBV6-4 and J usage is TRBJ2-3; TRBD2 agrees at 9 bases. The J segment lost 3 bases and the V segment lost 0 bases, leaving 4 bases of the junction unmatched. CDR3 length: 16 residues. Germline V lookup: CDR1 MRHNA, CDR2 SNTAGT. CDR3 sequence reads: CASSDSGGGGTDTQYF. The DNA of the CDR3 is TGTGCCAGCAGTGACTCCGGCGGGGGGGGTACAGATACGCAGTATTTT.

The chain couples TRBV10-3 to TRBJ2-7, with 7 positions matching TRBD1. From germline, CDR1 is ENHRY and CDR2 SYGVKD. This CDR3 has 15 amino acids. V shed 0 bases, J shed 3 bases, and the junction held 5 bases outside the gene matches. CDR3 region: CAISESGAGGYEQYF. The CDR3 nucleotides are TGTGCCATCAGTGAGTCGGGGGCAGGGGGCTACGAGCAGTACTTC.

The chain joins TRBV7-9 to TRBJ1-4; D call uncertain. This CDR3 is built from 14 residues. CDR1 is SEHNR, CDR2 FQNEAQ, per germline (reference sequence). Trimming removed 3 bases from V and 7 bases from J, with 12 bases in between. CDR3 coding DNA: TGTGCCAGCAGCTTGGCGGGCGACTTTGAAAAACTGTTTTTT. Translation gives CASSLAGDFEKLFF.

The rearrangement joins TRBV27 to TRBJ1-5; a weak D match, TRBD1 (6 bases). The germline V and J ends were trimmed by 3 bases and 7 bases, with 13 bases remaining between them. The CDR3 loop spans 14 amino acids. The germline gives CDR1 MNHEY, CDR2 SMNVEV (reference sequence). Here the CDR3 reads CASSFSGVHQPQHF. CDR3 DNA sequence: TGTGCCAGCAGTTTCTCAGGGGTTCACCAGCCCCAGCATTTT.

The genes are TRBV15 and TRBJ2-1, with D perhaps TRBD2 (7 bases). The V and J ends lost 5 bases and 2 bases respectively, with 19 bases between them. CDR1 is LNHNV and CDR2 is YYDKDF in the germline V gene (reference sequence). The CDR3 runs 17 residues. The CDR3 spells CATSGPHGGGPYNEQFF. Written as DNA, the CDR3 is TGTGCCACCAGCGGTCCCCATGGGGGGGGGCCCTACAATGAGCAGTTCTTC.

CDR3 nucleotide sequence: TGTGCCAGCAGTACCCCTCGTAGGGGGCATCGCGAGCAGTACTTC. It is translated as CASSTPRRGHREQYF. The chain employs TRBV28 and TRBJ2-7; 7 positions match TRBD1. CDR1 is MDHEN, CDR2 SYDVKM, per germline. This CDR3 is built from 15 residues. Trimming took 5 bases from V and 6 from J; bases not matched to a gene: 13.

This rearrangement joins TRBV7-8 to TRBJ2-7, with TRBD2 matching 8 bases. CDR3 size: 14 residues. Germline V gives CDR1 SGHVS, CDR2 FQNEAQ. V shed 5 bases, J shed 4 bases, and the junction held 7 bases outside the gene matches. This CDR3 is CASSDSGAQYEQYF. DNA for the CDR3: TGTGCCAGCAGCGATAGCGGGGCCCAATACGAGCAGTACTTC.

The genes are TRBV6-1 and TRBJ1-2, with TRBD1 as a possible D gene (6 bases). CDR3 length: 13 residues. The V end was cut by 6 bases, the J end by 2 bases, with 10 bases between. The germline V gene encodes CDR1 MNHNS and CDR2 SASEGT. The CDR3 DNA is TGTGCCAGCAGACAGGGTTTGAACTATGGCTACACCTTC. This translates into CASRQGLNYGYTF.

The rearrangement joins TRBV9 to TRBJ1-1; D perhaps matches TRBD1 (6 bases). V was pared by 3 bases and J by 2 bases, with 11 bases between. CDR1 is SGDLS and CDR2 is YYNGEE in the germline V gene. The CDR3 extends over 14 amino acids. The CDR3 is CASSARGYNTEAFF. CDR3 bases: TGTGCCAGCAGCGCCAGGGGTTATAACACTGAAGCTTTCTTT. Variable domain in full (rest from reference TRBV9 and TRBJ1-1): DSGVTQTPKHLITATGQRVTLRCSPRSGDLSVYWYQQSLDQGLQFLIQYYNGEERAKGNILERFSAQQFPDLHSELNLSSLELGDSALYFCASSARGYNTEAFFGQGTRLTVV.

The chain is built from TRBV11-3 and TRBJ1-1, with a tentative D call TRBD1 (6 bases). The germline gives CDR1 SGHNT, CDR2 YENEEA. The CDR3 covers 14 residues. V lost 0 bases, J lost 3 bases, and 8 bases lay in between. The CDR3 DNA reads TGTGCCAGCAGCTTAGAGGGGGCTGACACTGAAGCTTTCTTT. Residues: CASSLEGADTEAFF.

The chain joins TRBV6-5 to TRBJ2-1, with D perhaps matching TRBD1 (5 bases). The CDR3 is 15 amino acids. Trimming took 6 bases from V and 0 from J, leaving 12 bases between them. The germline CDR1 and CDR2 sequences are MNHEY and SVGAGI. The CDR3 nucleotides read TGTGCCAGCAGACTACAGGCCAGCTCCTACAATGAGCAGTTCTTC. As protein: CASRLQASSYNEQFF.

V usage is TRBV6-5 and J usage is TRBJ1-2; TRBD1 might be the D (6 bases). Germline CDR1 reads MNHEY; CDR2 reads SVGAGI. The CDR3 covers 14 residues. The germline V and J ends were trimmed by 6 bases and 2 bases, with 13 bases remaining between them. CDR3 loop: CASRESGGNYGYTF. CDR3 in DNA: TGTGCCAGCAGGGAGAGTGGGGGCAACTATGGCTACACCTTC.

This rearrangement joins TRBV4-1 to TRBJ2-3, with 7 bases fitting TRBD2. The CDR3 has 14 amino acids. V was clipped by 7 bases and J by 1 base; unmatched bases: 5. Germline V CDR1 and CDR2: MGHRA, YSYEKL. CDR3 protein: CASNQRGGTDTQYF. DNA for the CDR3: TGCGCCAGCAACCAGCGGGGAGGCACAGATACGCAGTATTTT.

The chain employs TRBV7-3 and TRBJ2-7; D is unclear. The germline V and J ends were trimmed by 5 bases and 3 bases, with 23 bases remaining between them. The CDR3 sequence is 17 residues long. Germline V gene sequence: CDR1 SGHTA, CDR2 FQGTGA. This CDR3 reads CASSPTPRITDNYEQYF. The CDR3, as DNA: TGTGCCAGCAGCCCCACCCCCCGGATTACAGACAACTACGAGCAGTACTTC.

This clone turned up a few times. Written as DNA, the CDR3 is TGTGCCAGCAGCCTTCAGGGCATGGGTACACCCCTCCACTTT. Its translation is CASSLQGMGTPLHF. The chain has TRBV2 and TRBJ1-6, with TRBD1 as a possible D gene (5 bases). The CDR3 is 14 residues long. Germline V gives CDR1 SNHLY, CDR2 FYNNEI. Between the trimmed V and J ends, which lost 6 bases and 11 bases, there was a span of 17 bases.

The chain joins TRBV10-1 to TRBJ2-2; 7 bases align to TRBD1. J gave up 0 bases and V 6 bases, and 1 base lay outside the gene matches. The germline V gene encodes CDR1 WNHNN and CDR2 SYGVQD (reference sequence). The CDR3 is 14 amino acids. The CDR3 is CASRGTANTGELFF. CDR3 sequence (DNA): TGCGCCAGCAGGGGGACAGCGAACACCGGGGAGCTGTTTTTT.

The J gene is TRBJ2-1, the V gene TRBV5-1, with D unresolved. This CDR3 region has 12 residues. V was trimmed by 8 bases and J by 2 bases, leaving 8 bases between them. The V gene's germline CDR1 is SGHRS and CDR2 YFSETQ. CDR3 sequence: CASASTYNEQFF. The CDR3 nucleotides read TGCGCCAGTGCGTCCACCTACAATGAGCAGTTCTTC.

Here the CDR3 DNA reads TGTGCCAGCAGTTCTCCTGGACAGCAGGACTATGGCTACACCTTC. As protein: CASSSPGQQDYGYTF. This chain links TRBV28 with TRBJ1-2, with D possibly TRBD1 on 6 matching bases. The CDR3 sequence is 15 residues long. Trimming took 4 bases from V and 3 from J, leaving 15 bases between them. From germline, CDR1 is MDHEN and CDR2 SYDVKM.

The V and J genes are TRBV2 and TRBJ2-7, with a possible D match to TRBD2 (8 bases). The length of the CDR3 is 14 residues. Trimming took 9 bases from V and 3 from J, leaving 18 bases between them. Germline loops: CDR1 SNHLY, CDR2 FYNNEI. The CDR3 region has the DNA TGTGCCAGGGGGACTAGGGACAGCGACTACGAGCAGTACTTC. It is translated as CARGTRDSDYEQYF.

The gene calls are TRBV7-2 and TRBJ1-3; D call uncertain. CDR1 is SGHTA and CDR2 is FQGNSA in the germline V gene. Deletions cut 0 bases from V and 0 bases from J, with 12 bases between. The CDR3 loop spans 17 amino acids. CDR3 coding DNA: TGTGCCAGCAGCTTAGCCTCTACAGCCTACTCTGGAAACACCATATATTTT. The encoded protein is CASSLASTAYSGNTIYF.

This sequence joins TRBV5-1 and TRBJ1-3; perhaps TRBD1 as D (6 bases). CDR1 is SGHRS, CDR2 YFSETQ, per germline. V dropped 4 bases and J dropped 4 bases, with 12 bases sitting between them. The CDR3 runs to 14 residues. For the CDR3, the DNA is TGCGCCAGCAGCCAACAGGGAGGGGGAAACACCATATATTTT. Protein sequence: CASSQQGGGNTIYF.

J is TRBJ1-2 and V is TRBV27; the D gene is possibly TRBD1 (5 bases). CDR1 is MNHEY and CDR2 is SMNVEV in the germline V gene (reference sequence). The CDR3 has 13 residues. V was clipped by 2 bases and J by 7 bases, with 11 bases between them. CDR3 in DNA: TGTGCCAGCAGTTTAAGGCAGGGCCCTGGCTACACCTTC. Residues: CASSLRQGPGYTF.

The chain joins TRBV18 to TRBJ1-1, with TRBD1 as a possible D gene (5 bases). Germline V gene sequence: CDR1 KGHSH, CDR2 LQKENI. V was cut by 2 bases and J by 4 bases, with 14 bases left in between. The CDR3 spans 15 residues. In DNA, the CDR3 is TGTGCCAGCTCACCAGGGCGGGGGATGAGCACTGAAGCTTTCTTT. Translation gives CASSPGRGMSTEAFF.